This TCR beta chain comes out of a study of a mutant IDH1 vaccine in newly diagnosed glioma. The wider study: Scheduled at week 35, visit V12 preceded visit V13, held at week 47.

In the case of this clone: The antigen is undetermined.

Using immunoSEQ multiplex PCR, the repertoire was profiled, and TCRdb retains in-frame clones only, with some absent. The sample lists 45,000 or so clones, more than 75% seen once, with around 6% in the top ten. Time point described: week 35, safety follow-up. Doses consisted of 300 ug of mutant IDH1 20-mer peptide each, paired with topical imiquimod. Germline V gene data show CDR1 as MGHRA and CDR2 as YSYEKL. The V and J ends lost 0 bases and 0 bases respectively, with 12 bases between them. CDR3 size: 17 residues. The sample consisted of PBMCs, taken from a glioma patient whose treatment included an IDH1 peptide vaccine. The clonotype originates from a woman in her forties with glioma. This chain links TRBV4-1 with TRBJ2-1, with D tentatively TRBD1 (5 bases). CDR3 sequence: CASSQEGRASSYNEQFF. The CDR3 DNA follows: TGCGCCAGCAGCCAAGAGGGCAGGGCCAGCTCCTACAATGAGCAGTTCTTC.